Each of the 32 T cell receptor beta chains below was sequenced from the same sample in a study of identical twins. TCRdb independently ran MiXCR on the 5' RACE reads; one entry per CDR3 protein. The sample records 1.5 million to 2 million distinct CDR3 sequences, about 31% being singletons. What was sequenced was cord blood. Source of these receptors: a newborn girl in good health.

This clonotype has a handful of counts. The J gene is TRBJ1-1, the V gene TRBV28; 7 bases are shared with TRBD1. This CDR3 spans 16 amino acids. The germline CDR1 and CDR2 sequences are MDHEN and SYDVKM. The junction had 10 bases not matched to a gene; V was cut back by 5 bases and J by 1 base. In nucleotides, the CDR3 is TGTGCCAGCAGTCAAGGTTCTGAGGGGGCGAACACTGAAGCTTTCTTT. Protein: CASSQGSEGANTEAFF.

The CDR3: CASSLSRDTNEKLFF. The CDR3 nucleotides are TGTGCCAGCAGCTTATCCCGGGACACTAATGAAAAACTGTTTTTT. The chain links TRBV7-8 to TRBJ1-4; possibly TRBD1 for D (5 bases). Germline assignment: CDR1 SGHVS and CDR2 FQNEAQ. This CDR3 has 15 residues. Trimming removed 2 bases at V and 2 bases at J, with 9 bases between.

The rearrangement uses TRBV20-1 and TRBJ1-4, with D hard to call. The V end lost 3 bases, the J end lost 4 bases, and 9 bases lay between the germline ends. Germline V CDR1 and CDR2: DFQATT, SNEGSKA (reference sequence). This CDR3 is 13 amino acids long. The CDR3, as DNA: TGCAGTGCTAGTTTCAGTCTTAATGAAAAACTGTTTTTT. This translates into CSASFSLNEKLFF.

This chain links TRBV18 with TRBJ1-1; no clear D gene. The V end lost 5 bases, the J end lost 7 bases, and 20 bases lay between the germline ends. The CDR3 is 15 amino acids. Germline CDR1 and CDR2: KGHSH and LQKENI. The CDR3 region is CASSETSVGVNEAFF. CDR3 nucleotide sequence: TGTGCCAGCTCAGAAACTAGTGTTGGGGTTAATGAAGCTTTCTTT.

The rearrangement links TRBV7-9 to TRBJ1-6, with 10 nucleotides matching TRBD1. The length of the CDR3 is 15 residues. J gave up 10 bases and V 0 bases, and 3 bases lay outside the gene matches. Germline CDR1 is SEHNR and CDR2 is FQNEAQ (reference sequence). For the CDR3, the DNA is TGTGCCAGCAGCTTAGCGGGGACAGGGGAATCACCCCTCCACTTT. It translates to CASSLAGTGESPLHF. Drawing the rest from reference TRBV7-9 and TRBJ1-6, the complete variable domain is DTGVSQNPRHKITKRGQNVTFRCDPISEHNRLYWYRQTLGQGPEFLTYFQNEAQLEKSRLLSDRFSAERPKGSFSTLEIQRTEQGDSAMYLCASSLAGTGESPLHFGNGTRLTVT.

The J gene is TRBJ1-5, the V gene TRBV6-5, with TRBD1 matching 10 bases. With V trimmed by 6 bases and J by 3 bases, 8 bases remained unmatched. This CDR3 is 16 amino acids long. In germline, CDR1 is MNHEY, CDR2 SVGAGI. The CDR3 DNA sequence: TGTGCCAGCAGCCCCTCGGACAGGGGGGACAATCAGCCCCAGCATTTT. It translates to CASSPSDRGDNQPQHF.

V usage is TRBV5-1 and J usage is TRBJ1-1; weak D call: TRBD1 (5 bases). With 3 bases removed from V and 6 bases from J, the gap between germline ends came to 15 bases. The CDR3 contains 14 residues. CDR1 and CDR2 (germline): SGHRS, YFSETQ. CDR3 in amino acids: CASSWDLVGAEAFF. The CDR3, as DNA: TGCGCCAGCAGCTGGGACCTCGTGGGAGCTGAAGCTTTCTTT.

CDR3 loop: CSVEYRGGQPQHF. CDR3 nucleotide sequence: TGCAGCGTTGAATACAGGGGAGGACAGCCCCAGCATTTT. The chain is built from TRBV29-1 and TRBJ1-5; TRBD1 matches 7 bases. There are 13 residues in the CDR3. The V segment lost 2 bases and the J segment 7 bases; nucleotides outside the gene matches: 5. Germline CDR1 is SQVTM and CDR2 is ANQGSEA.

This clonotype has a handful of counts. The CDR3 spells CASSRKLAGGLGEQFF. For the CDR3, the DNA is TGCGCCAGCAGCCGGAAACTAGCGGGAGGGCTCGGTGAGCAGTTCTTC. The gene calls are TRBV4-1 and TRBJ2-1, with 13 bases that match TRBD2. The CDR3 sequence is 16 residues long. The germline gives CDR1 MGHRA, CDR2 YSYEKL. V trimming: 4 bases; J trimming: 9 bases; junction bases outside the gene matches: 9.

CDR3 sequence: CASSEYMGGRGPYEQYF. The CDR3 bases are TGTGCCAGCAGTGAATATATGGGGGGCCGGGGACCCTACGAGCAGTACTTC. This rearrangement joins TRBV25-1 to TRBJ2-7; D assignment may be TRBD1 or TRBD2 (6 bases each). Germline assignment: CDR1 MGHDK and CDR2 SYGVNS. The V end lost 0 bases, the J end lost 2 bases, and 17 bases lay between the germline ends. CDR3 length equals 17 residues.

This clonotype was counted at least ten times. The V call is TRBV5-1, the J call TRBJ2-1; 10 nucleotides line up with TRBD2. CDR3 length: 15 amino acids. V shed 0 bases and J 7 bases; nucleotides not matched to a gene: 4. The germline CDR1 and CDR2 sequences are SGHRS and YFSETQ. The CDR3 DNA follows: TGCGCCAGCAGCTTGGTTCTAGCGGGAGAGAATGAGCAGTTCTTC. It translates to CASSLVLAGENEQFF.

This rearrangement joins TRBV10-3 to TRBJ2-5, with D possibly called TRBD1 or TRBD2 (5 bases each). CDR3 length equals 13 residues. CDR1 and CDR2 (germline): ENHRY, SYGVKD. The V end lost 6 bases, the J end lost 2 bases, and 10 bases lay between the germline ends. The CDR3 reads CAIRGTEQETQYF. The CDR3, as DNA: TGTGCCATCAGGGGGACGGAGCAAGAGACCCAGTACTTC.

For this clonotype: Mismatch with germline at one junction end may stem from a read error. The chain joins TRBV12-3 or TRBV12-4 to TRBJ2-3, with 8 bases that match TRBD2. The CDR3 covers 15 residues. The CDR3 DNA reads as TGTGCCGGCAGCAAAAGCGGGGGCGGCACAGATACGCAGTATTTT. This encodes CAGSKSGGGTDTQYF.

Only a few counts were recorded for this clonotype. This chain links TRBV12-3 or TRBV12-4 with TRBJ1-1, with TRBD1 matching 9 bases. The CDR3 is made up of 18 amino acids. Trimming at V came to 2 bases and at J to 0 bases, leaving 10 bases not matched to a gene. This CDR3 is CASSLSLTGGVMNTEAFF. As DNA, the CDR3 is TGTGCCAGCAGTTTAAGCCTCACAGGGGGCGTTATGAACACTGAAGCTTTCTTT.

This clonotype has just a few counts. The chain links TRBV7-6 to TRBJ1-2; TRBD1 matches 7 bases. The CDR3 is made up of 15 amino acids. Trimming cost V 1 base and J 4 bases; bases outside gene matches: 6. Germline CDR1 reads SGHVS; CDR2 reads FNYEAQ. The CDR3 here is CASSLEAGGPYGYTF. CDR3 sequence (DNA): TGTGCCAGCAGCTTAGAAGCAGGGGGTCCCTATGGCTACACCTTC. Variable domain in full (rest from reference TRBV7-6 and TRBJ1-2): GAGVSQSPRYKVTKRGQDVALRCDPISGHVSLYWYRQALGQGPEFLTYFNYEAQQDKSGLPNDRFSAERPEGSISTLTIQRTEQRDSAMYRCASSLEAGGPYGYTFGSGTRLTVV.

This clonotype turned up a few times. CDR3 region: CASSEWFSYNEQFF. Here the CDR3 DNA reads TGCGCCAGCAGTGAGTGGTTCTCCTACAATGAGCAGTTCTTC. The V call is TRBV10-2, the J call TRBJ2-1; unclear D gene. The V end lost 1 base, the J end lost 0 bases, and 4 bases lay between the germline ends. The germline gives CDR1 WSHSY, CDR2 SAAADI. The CDR3 runs 14 residues.

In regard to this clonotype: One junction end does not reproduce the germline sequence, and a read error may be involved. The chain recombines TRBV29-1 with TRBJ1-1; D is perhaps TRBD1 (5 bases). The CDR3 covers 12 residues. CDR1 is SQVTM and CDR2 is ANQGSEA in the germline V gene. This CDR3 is CSGRTSNIEAFF. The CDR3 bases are TGCAGCGGTCGGACAAGTAACATTGAAGCTTTCTTT.

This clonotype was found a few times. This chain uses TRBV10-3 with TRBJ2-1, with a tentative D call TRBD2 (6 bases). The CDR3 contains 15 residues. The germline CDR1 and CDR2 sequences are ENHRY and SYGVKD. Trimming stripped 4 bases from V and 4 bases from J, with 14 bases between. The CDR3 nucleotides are TGTGCCATCAGTGCGGGTAGCGGAAGTTACAATGAGCAGTTCTTC. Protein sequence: CAISAGSGSYNEQFF.

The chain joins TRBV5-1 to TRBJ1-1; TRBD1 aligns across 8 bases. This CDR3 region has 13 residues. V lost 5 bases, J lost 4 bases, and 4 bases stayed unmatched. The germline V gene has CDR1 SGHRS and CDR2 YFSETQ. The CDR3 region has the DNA TGCGCCAGCAGATATACAGGGGGCACTGAAGCTTTCTTT. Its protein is CASRYTGGTEAFF.

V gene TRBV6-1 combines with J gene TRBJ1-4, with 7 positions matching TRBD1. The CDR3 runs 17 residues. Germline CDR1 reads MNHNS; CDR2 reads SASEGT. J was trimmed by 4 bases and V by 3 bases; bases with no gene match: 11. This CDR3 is CASSDPEEGAVNEKLFF. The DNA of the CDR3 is TGTGCCAGCAGTGACCCCGAAGAGGGGGCAGTTAATGAAAAACTGTTTTTT.

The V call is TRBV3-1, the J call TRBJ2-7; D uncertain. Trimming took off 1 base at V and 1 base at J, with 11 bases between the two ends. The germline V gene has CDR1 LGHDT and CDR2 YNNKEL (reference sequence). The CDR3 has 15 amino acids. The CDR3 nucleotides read TGTGCCAGCAGCCAAGCGGCTAGAGCGTCCTACGAGCAGTACTTC. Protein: CASSQAARASYEQYF.

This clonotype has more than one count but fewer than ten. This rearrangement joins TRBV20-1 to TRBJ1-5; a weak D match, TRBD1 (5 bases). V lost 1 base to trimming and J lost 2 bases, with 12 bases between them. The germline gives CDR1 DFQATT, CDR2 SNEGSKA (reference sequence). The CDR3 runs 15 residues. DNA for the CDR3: TGCAGTGCTAGAGGGGCAGGGCCCGGCAATCAGCCCCAGCATTTT. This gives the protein CSARGAGPGNQPQHF.

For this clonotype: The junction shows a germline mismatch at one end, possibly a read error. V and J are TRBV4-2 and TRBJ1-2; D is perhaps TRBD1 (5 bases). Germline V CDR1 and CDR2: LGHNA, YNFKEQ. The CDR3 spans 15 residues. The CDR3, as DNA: TGTGCCTGCAGCCAAGATTTGGGGCAGCCCTATGGCTACACCTTC. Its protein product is CACSQDLGQPYGYTF.

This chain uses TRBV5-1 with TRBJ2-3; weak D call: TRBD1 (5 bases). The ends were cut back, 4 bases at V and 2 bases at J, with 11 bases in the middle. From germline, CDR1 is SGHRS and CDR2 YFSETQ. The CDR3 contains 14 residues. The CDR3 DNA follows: TGCGCCAGCAGCCAACAGGAGCCCACAGATACGCAGTATTTT. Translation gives CASSQQEPTDTQYF.

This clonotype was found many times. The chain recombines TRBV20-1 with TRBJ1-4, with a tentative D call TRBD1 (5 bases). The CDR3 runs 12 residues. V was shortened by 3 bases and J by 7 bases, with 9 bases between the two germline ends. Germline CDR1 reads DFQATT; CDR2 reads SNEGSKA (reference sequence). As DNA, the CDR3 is TGCAGTGCTAGGAGGGGCGGTGAAAAACTGTTTTTT. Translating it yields CSARRGGEKLFF.

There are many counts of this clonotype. The CDR3 loop is CASSPHYNEQFF. The CDR3, as DNA: TGTGCCAGCAGCCCTCACTACAATGAGCAGTTCTTC. This chain links TRBV9 with TRBJ2-1; D is ambiguous. This CDR3 comprises 12 residues. Trimming pared 4 bases from V and 3 bases from J, leaving 5 bases between. Germline lookup yields CDR1 SGDLS and CDR2 YYNGEE.

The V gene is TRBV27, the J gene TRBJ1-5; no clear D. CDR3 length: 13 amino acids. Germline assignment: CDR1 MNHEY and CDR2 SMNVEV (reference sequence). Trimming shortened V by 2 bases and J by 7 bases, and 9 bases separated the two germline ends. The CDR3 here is CASSLTRQQPQHF. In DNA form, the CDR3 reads TGTGCCAGCAGTTTAACCCGCCAACAGCCCCAGCATTTT.

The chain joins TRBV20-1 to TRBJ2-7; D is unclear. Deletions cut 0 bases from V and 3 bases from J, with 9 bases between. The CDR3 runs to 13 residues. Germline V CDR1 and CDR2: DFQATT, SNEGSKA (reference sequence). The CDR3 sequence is CSARELISYEQYF. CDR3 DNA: TGCAGTGCTAGAGAGCTTATCAGCTACGAGCAGTACTTC.

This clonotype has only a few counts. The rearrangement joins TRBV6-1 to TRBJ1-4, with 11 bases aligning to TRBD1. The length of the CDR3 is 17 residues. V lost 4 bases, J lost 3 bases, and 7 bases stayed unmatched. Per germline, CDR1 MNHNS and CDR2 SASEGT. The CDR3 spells CASSGGQGVRANEKLFF. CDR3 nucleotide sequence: TGTGCCAGCAGTGGGGGACAGGGGGTACGAGCTAATGAAAAACTGTTTTTT.

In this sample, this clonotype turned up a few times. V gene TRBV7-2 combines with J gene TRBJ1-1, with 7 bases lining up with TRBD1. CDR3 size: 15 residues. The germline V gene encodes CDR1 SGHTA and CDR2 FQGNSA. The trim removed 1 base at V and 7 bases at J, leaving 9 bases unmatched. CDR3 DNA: TGTGCCAGCAGCTTAGGGGCCCCGGGACAGAGTGAAGCTTTCTTT. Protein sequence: CASSLGAPGQSEAFF.

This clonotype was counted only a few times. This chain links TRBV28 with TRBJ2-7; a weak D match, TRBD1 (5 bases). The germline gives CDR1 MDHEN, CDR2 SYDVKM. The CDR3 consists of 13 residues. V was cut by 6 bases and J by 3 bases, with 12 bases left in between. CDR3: CASSQYRFYEQYF. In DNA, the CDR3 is TGTGCCAGCAGCCAATACAGGTTCTACGAGCAGTACTTC. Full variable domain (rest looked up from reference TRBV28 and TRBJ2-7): DVKVTQSSRYLVKRTGEKVFLECVQDMDHENMFWYRQDPGLGLRLIYFSYDVKMKEKGDIPEGYSVSREKKERFSLILESASTNQTSMYLCASSQYRFYEQYFGPGTRLTVT.

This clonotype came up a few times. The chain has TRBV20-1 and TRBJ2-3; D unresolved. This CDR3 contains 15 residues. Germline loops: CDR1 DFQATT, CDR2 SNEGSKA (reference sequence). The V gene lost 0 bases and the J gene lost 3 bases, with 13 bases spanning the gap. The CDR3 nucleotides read TGCAGTGCTAGAGATCGCGGAGTCCCAACAGATACGCAGTATTTT. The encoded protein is CSARDRGVPTDTQYF.